This section outlines one T cell receptor beta chain sequence together with its context. Antigen specificity is unknown. 13 Jbeta primers and 60 Vbeta primers were used for the PCR. TCRdb's copy holds only in-frame clones and misses some; the assay was immunoSEQ multiplex PCR. The sample holds about 110,000 clones, approximately 80% seen once. This sample was taken from a study of cytomegalovirus exposure and HLA in healthy donors. The wider study: An early data release held tens of millions of unique TCRs from HLA-typed donors.

Study-level results: TCR beta sequences reportedly predicted the HLA-A and HLA-B alleles of most subjects accurately. It was taken for granted in presence/absence analyses that sequencing depth across donors was roughly uniform. There were several of the most significant clusters that appeared linked to common viral pathogens in a later analysis.

This sequence originates from a man aged 30 to 39 in good health and CMV-seropositive. Sequencing used PBMCs.

Here the CDR3 DNA reads TGTGCCAGCACGTGGGCGGGAACCTACGAGCAGTACTTC. Its translation is CASTWAGTYEQYF. The chain joins TRBV11-2 to TRBJ2-7; weak D call: TRBD2 (6 bases). Trimming shortened V by 7 bases and J by 2 bases, and 12 bases separated the two germline ends. The length of the CDR3 is 13 residues. Per the germline V gene, CDR1 is SGHAT and CDR2 is FQNNGV.